This TCR beta chain is from a study of CD8 T cells in Susac syndrome. The multiple sclerosis control cohort comprised treatment-naive individuals presenting with stable or active relapsing-remitting disease. In its sample, this clonotype was seen once. The CDR3 is made up of 14 amino acids. Germline lookup yields CDR1 PRHDT and CDR2 FYEKMQ (reference sequence). Between the trimmed V and J ends, which lost 4 bases and 4 bases, there was a span of 13 bases. RNA was extracted with the RNeasy kit, and a quantity of 0.5 to 1 ug was reverse transcribed using random hexamers. Amplification of TCR beta CDR3 across 54 Vbeta and 13 Jbeta was performed with immunoSEQ multiplex PCR. TCRdb reprocessed the immunoSEQ multiplex PCR reads via MiXCR and lists one record per CDR3 protein. The profile covers about 150,000 distinct CDR3 sequences, with approximately 96% appearing a single time and just over 0.2% taken by the ten largest.

V is TRBV13 and J is TRBJ1-1; D is perhaps TRBD1 (5 bases). Sequencing input: CD8+ T cells from PBMCs. The sequence came from a human donor with multiple sclerosis. Here the CDR3 DNA reads TGTGCCAGCAGCTCCAGGGAGGTCGGCACTGAAGCTTTCTTT. Protein: CASSSREVGTEAFF.